This TCR beta chain was observed in a study of cytomegalovirus exposure and HLA in healthy donors. Study-level points and caveats: In vitro confirmation showed three CMV-associated chains to be CMV antigen specific. The study recorded 160 or so TCR beta chains that were cytomegalovirus-associated. Per published reports, the classifier diagnosed cytomegalovirus status with high specificity and sensitivity.

CDR3 length equals 13 residues. CDR1 is SGHRS, CDR2 YFSETQ, per germline. The ends were cut back, 4 bases at V and 5 bases at J, with 12 bases in the middle. The table came from immunoSEQ multiplex PCR; TCRdb's copy has only in-frame clones and leaves some out. The profile covers 150,000 to 200,000 clones, with 85% appearing a single time and 15% to 20% taken by the ten largest. A word on this clone: Its cognate antigen is unknown. The identical CDR3 is also encoded by other nucleotide sequences in the sample.

This chain uses TRBV5-1 with TRBJ1-2; the D gene is possibly TRBD1 (5 bases). This sequence originates from a man younger than 30 in good health and CMV-seropositive. The sequencing input was PBMCs. For the CDR3, the DNA is TGCGCCAGCAGCCTCGACAGTCCTTATGGCTACACCTTC. Translated: CASSLDSPYGYTF.